This TCR beta chain was captured in a study of cytomegalovirus exposure and HLA in healthy donors (dated by TCRdb to between 2016 and 2019). Background on the whole study: The roughly 650 repertoires of the first cohort and the 120 validation repertoires were produced on the same platform, according to a later analysis. To predict cytomegalovirus infection status, the study brought together high-throughput TCR immunosequencing, statistical association of individual TCRs with disease status, and machine learning. The study aimed to test whether signatures of past pathogen exposure could be identified by cataloging public T cell receptors. Besides the first cohort of roughly 640 subjects, a separate validation cohort made up of 95 to 150 different subjects was used.

The germline V end is reduced by 3 bases and the J end by 4 bases; junction bases left unmatched: 4. Taken from cysteine to phenylalanine, the CDR3 has 14 residues. Only the CDR3 portion is preserved as DNA: 42 bases, with reading frame beginning at the first base. The germline V gene provides CDR1 SQVTM and CDR2 ANQGSEA. Separate from the approximately 670-subject first cohort, the validation cohort of 95 to 150 subjects was the group to which the donors belonged. The library was generated by the immunoSEQ multiplex PCR assay. Under the source paper's analysis protocol: To diagnose cytomegalovirus status from the catalog of TCR beta chain sequences, a statistical classification framework was built. The source is immuneACCESS, and TCRdb retained only in-frame sequences with V and J called. Part of the clones is not carried over; for the studies checked, unresolved V genes explain less than half of this, and the remainder is unexplained. The V and J calls and clone size were taken over from that table, and D and trimming were inferred from the DNA. The sample table lists over 150,000 clones, 75% to 90% of them with a count of one. Around 2.4% of the sample is taken by the ten largest.

What the work shows at the level of the full study, not this receptor alone: A later analysis had no HLA typing for the validation cohort, so co-occurrence there was scored across all 130 or so repertoires. In both the original and validation cohorts, the classifier was reported to diagnose cytomegalovirus status with high specificity and sensitivity. The study listed 164 TCR beta chains as associated with cytomegalovirus. It was suggested by the authors that the approach could potentially be generalized to other disease states and immunological phenotypes. Most TCR sequences were observed very rarely across donors, whereas some public TCRs were present in many individuals. In vitro tests confirmed that a few of the cytomegalovirus-associated TCR beta chains recognize cytomegalovirus antigens. A later analysis found that TCRs clustered in the first cohort also tended to co-occur in the approximately 120 validation repertoires, with 94% of cluster scores above 0.

About this clone: Its antigen remains unidentified. The input lacks base qualities; no much larger clone sits a single base away.

The clonotype was recovered from a woman aged 18-29 years in good health and CMV-seronegative. The chain is assembled from TRBV29-1 and TRBJ1-1, and 11 bases in between align with TRBD1. The specimen sequenced was PBMCs. The CDR3 sequence is CSVEGQGVVTEAFF. The nucleotide sequence reads TGCAGCGTTGAGGGACAGGGGGTTGTCACTGAAGCTTTCTTT.